These 32 T cell receptor beta chains came from one sample sequenced in a study of identical twins. TCRdb processed the 5' RACE reads anew with MiXCR; each CDR3 protein has one entry. The table shows 1,800,000 or so distinct CDR3 sequences, with under 35% occurring only once. Sequenced material: cord blood. All receptors derive from a newborn girl in good health.

This rearrangement joins TRBV28 to TRBJ2-1, with a possible D match to TRBD2 (6 bases). Trimming removed 5 bases at V and 2 bases at J, with 16 bases between. This CDR3 has 16 amino acids. Germline CDR1 reads MDHEN; CDR2 reads SYDVKM. CDR3 region: CASSQPVAEAYNEQFF. Here the CDR3 DNA reads TGTGCCAGCAGTCAACCCGTAGCGGAGGCCTACAATGAGCAGTTCTTC.

In this sample, this clonotype turned up a few times. The gene calls are TRBV5-6 and TRBJ2-1; tentatively, D is TRBD1 (6 bases). This CDR3 region has 15 residues. Trimming stripped 0 bases from V and 6 bases from J, with 13 bases between. Germline V gives CDR1 SGHDT, CDR2 YYEEEE. This CDR3 is CASSLAGTPFNEQFF. CDR3 sequence (DNA): TGTGCCAGCAGCTTGGCCGGGACACCCTTCAATGAGCAGTTCTTC. Drawing the rest from reference TRBV5-6 and TRBJ2-1, the complete variable domain is DAGVTQSPTHLIKTRGQQVTLRCSPKSGHDTVSWYQQALGQGPQFIFQYYEEEERQRGNFPDRFSGHQFPNYSSELNVNALLLGDSALYLCASSLAGTPFNEQFFGPGTRLTVL.

This clonotype has only a few counts. This chain links TRBV5-1 with TRBJ2-7; D is ambiguous. This CDR3 comprises 13 residues. The germline gives CDR1 SGHRS, CDR2 YFSETQ. Trimming stripped 1 base from V and 2 bases from J, with 7 bases between. CDR3 in DNA: TGCGCCAGCAGCTTGACAGTCCCCTACGAGCAGTACTTC. Translated, it gives CASSLTVPYEQYF. Full variable domain (remainder filled in from reference TRBV5-1 and TRBJ2-7): KAGVTQTPRYLIKTRGQQVTLSCSPISGHRSVSWYQQTPGQGLQFLFEYFSETQRNKGNFPGRFSGRQFSNSRSEMNVSTLELGDSALYLCASSLTVPYEQYFGPGTRLTVT.

This rearrangement joins TRBV12-5 to TRBJ1-1, with TRBD1 identical over 8 bases. Trimming removed 2 bases from V and 1 base from J; junction bases left unmatched: 15. CDR3 length: 19 residues. In germline, CDR1 is LGHNT, CDR2 FRNRAP. The CDR3 loop reads CASGLTPGTGGFKNTEAFF. In DNA form, the CDR3 reads TGTGCTAGTGGTTTGACCCCCGGGACAGGAGGATTTAAGAACACTGAAGCTTTCTTT. Full variable domain (missing parts from reference TRBV12-5 and TRBJ1-1): DARVTQTPRHKVTEMGQEVTMRCQPILGHNTVFWYRQTMMQGLELLAYFRNRAPLDDSGMPKDRFSAEMPDATLATLKIQPSEPRDSAVYFCASGLTPGTGGFKNTEAFFGQGTRLTVV.

The chain employs TRBV27 and TRBJ2-1; possibly TRBD1 or TRBD2 for D (6 bases each). Trimming removed 2 bases from V and 10 bases from J, with 21 bases in between. Germline V gene sequence: CDR1 MNHEY, CDR2 SMNVEV (reference sequence). The CDR3 has 16 amino acids. The CDR3 DNA reads TGTGCCAGCAGTTTAGTTTCTAACGGGGGCTCCTACGAGCAGTTCTTC. This sequence encodes CASSLVSNGGSYEQFF.

V usage is TRBV20-1 and J usage is TRBJ2-5; 7 bases align to TRBD2. The germline V gene encodes CDR1 DFQATT and CDR2 SNEGSKA (reference sequence). CDR3 length: 14 residues. Trimming removed 0 bases from V and 11 bases from J; junction bases left unmatched: 12. CDR3 region: CSAREGGSGNEQYF. Here the CDR3 DNA reads TGCAGTGCTAGAGAGGGCGGGAGCGGAAATGAGCAGTACTTC.

In this sample, this clonotype turned up a few times. V usage is TRBV20-1 and J usage is TRBJ2-7; TRBD2 agrees at 12 bases. In germline, CDR1 is DFQATT, CDR2 SNEGSKA (reference sequence). The CDR3 runs to 14 residues. V shed 3 bases and J 3 bases; nucleotides not matched to a gene: 3. The CDR3 protein is CSASPTSGSYEQYF. The CDR3 nucleotides are TGCAGTGCTAGCCCGACTAGCGGGAGCTACGAGCAGTACTTC.

V gene TRBV12-5 combines with J gene TRBJ2-1; 12 bases fit TRBD2. The CDR3 is made up of 16 amino acids. V was pared by 4 bases and J by 8 bases, with 9 bases of the junction left unmatched. Germline CDR1 reads LGHNT; CDR2 reads FRNRAP. The CDR3 spells CASGSQELAGGDEQFF. The CDR3 DNA follows: TGTGCTAGTGGTTCCCAAGAACTAGCGGGGGGTGATGAGCAGTTCTTC.

This clonotype appeared a single time. V gene TRBV5-1 combines with J gene TRBJ2-7; 10 bases line up with TRBD2. Germline V gene data show CDR1 as SGHRS and CDR2 as YFSETQ. Trimming removed 6 bases from V and 3 bases from J; junction bases left unmatched: 6. The CDR3 is 14 amino acids. The CDR3: CASMSGGAGYEQYF. CDR3 DNA sequence: TGCGCCAGCATGAGCGGGGGGGCGGGCTACGAGCAGTACTTC.

The rearrangement uses TRBV3-1 and TRBJ2-7; 12 bases match TRBD2. Trimming removed 0 bases from V and 7 bases from J; junction bases left unmatched: 10. The germline V gene has CDR1 LGHDT and CDR2 YNNKEL (reference sequence). The CDR3 runs 17 residues. The CDR3 coding sequence is TGTGCCAGCAGCCAAGATAGGGCTCTAGCGGGGGGGAATGAGCAGTACTTC. As protein: CASSQDRALAGGNEQYF.

Ten or more counts support this clonotype. The V and J genes are TRBV3-1 and TRBJ2-7, with 8 bases fitting TRBD2. V shed 1 base, J shed 2 bases, and the junction held 4 bases outside the gene matches. This CDR3 region has 15 residues. The germline V gene has CDR1 LGHDT and CDR2 YNNKEL (reference sequence). The CDR3 nucleotides read TGTGCCAGCAGCCAAGTGGCGGGACTAGCCTACGAGCAGTACTTC. Residues: CASSQVAGLAYEQYF.

V and J are TRBV9 and TRBJ2-1; 14 nucleotides agree with TRBD2. Germline loops: CDR1 SGDLS, CDR2 YYNGEE. The length of the CDR3 is 15 residues. The V gene end was trimmed by 0 bases and the J gene end by 9 bases; junction bases not matched to a gene: 2. CDR3 in DNA: TGTGCCAGCAGCGTAGGGACTAGCGGGGGGTTTGAGCAGTTCTTC. It yields the protein CASSVGTSGGFEQFF.

The chain couples TRBV7-9 to TRBJ2-1, with 10 nucleotides matching TRBD2. The CDR3 sequence is 19 residues long. J lost 0 bases, V lost 3 bases, and 11 bases had no gene match. Germline V gene data show CDR1 as SEHNR and CDR2 as FQNEAQ (reference sequence). CDR3 sequence reads: CASSFTVLAGEDSYNEQFF. As DNA, the CDR3 is TGTGCCAGCAGCTTTACGGTGCTAGCGGGGGAAGACTCCTACAATGAGCAGTTCTTC.

This clonotype was seen once. The chain uses TRBV29-1 and TRBJ2-1, with unresolved D. The DNA matches TRBJ2-7 better at its end, which makes the J call doubtful. The CDR3 consists of 14 residues. Per germline, CDR1 SQVTM and CDR2 ANQGSEA. Written as DNA, the CDR3 is TGCAGTGTGGAGCAAGGCCCCCTGTACAATGAGCAGTACTTC. Amino acid sequence: CSVEQGPLYNEQYF.

The J gene is TRBJ2-1, the V gene TRBV3-1; 15 bases are a match to TRBD2. CDR1 LGHDT and CDR2 YNNKEL come from the germline V gene (reference sequence). This CDR3 spans 16 amino acids. J was trimmed by 6 bases and V by 4 bases; bases with no gene match: 4. The CDR3 nucleotides read TGTGCCAGCAGCCGCAGGACTAGCGGGAGGGGCAATGAGCAGTTCTTC. The encoded protein is CASSRRTSGRGNEQFF.

This sequence joins TRBV6-5 and TRBJ2-1, with 8 nucleotides matching TRBD2. The length of the CDR3 is 19 residues. Trimming at V came to 2 bases and at J to 1 base, leaving 13 bases not matched to a gene. Germline loops: CDR1 MNHEY, CDR2 SVGAGI. The CDR3 sequence: CASSYQALGSGSSYNEQFF. CDR3 DNA sequence: TGTGCCAGCAGTTACCAGGCATTGGGAAGCGGGAGTTCCTACAATGAGCAGTTCTTC.

This clonotype turned up a few times. The chain links TRBV5-1 to TRBJ2-3; 8 nucleotides line up with TRBD2. Germline V gene lookup returns CDR1 SGHRS and CDR2 YFSETQ. This CDR3 comprises 14 residues. The V gene end was trimmed by 7 bases and the J gene end by 1 base; junction bases not matched to a gene: 5. The CDR3 reads CASGLTSGTDTQYF. CDR3 bases: TGCGCCAGCGGGTTGACTAGCGGCACAGATACGCAGTATTTT.

This clonotype was counted between two and nine times. This chain links TRBV4-2 with TRBJ2-2, with 12 positions matching TRBD2. With V trimmed by 2 bases and J by 5 bases, 0 bases remained unmatched. The CDR3 consists of 15 residues. Germline CDR1 reads LGHNA; CDR2 reads YNFKEQ. In nucleotides, the CDR3 is TGTGCCAGCAGCCAAACTAGCGGGAGGACCGGGGAGCTGTTTTTT. It is translated as CASSQTSGRTGELFF.

This clonotype was seen a handful of times. The chain is built from TRBV5-1 and TRBJ1-1, with 9 bases aligning to TRBD1. The CDR3 extends over 15 amino acids. The V gene's germline CDR1 is SGHRS and CDR2 YFSETQ. V lost 4 bases, J lost 1 base, and 5 bases stayed unmatched. CDR3 protein: CASSPWGQGNTEAFF. CDR3 sequence (DNA): TGCGCCAGCAGCCCCTGGGGACAGGGGAACACTGAAGCTTTCTTT.

The chain links TRBV5-1 to TRBJ2-1, with 13 positions matching TRBD2. The V gene end was trimmed by 4 bases and the J gene end by 0 bases; junction bases not matched to a gene: 13. CDR1 is SGHRS and CDR2 is YFSETQ in the germline V gene. This CDR3 contains 20 residues. CDR3 in amino acids: CASSIPTSGGYTDSYNEQFF. CDR3 in DNA: TGCGCCAGCAGCATACCGACTAGCGGGGGGTACACCGACTCCTACAATGAGCAGTTCTTC.

This clonotype was observed a handful of times. The J gene is TRBJ1-6, the V gene TRBV10-3; D is unresolved. Germline V gives CDR1 ENHRY, CDR2 SYGVKD. V lost 0 bases and J lost 7, with 10 bases in between. The CDR3 has 15 amino acids. The chain's CDR3 is CAISESPNTNSPLHF. CDR3 bases: TGTGCCATCAGTGAGTCCCCGAATACCAATTCACCCCTCCACTTT.

This clonotype was found a few times. The chain is built from TRBV21-1 and TRBJ1-2; TRBD1, the table's D call, was not compared with the DNA. TRBV21-1 is noted as a pseudogene. This CDR3 has 14 amino acids. The DNA of the CDR3 is TGTGCCAGCAGCAAAAAAGGACACGTCTATGGCTACACCTTC. It yields the protein CASSKKGHVYGYTF.

J is TRBJ2-7 and V is TRBV20-1; no clear D. Trimming cost V 6 bases and J 7 bases, with 22 bases left between them. The CDR3 runs to 14 residues. Per the germline V gene, CDR1 is DFQATT and CDR2 is SNEGSKA (reference sequence). The CDR3: CSAPPAPSYNEQYF. The DNA of the CDR3 is TGCAGTGCCCCCCCGGCCCCCTCCTACAATGAGCAGTACTTC.

The table lists this clonotype with a few counts. V gene TRBV29-1 combines with J gene TRBJ1-1, with 9 bases aligning to TRBD1. Germline trimming cut 6 bases from V and 4 bases from J; bases unmatched to any gene: 3. The CDR3 runs 12 residues. CDR1 is SQVTM and CDR2 is ANQGSEA in the germline V gene. Here the CDR3 DNA reads TGCAGCGTAATGGACAGGGGCACTGAAGCTTTCTTT. This codes for CSVMDRGTEAFF. The whole variable domain, filled in from reference TRBV29-1 and TRBJ1-1, reads SAVISQKPSRDICQRGTSLTIQCQVDSQVTMMFWYRQQPGQSLTLIATANQGSEATYESGFVIDKFPISRPNLTFSTLTVSNMSPEDSSIYLCSVMDRGTEAFFGQGTRLTVV.

J is TRBJ2-3 and V is TRBV9; 8 positions agree with TRBD2. The germline V gene has CDR1 SGDLS and CDR2 YYNGEE. J gave up 9 bases and V 2 bases, and 8 bases lay outside the gene matches. The CDR3 loop spans 14 amino acids. The CDR3 DNA reads TGTGCCAGCAGCGTCGGGGGACTAGGAGGAACGCAGTATTTT. Protein product: CASSVGGLGGTQYF. The variable domain in full, with the rest retrieved from reference TRBV9 and TRBJ2-3, is DSGVTQTPKHLITATGQRVTLRCSPRSGDLSVYWYQQSLDQGLQFLIQYYNGEERAKGNILERFSAQQFPDLHSELNLSSLELGDSALYFCASSVGGLGGTQYFGPGTRLTVL.

As regards this clonotype: The junction differs from germline at one of its ends, possibly a read error. The gene calls are TRBV9 and TRBJ2-1; the D gene is possibly TRBD1 (6 bases). The length of the CDR3 is 16 residues. Germline V gene lookup returns CDR1 SGDLS and CDR2 YYNGEE. The CDR3 DNA sequence: TGTGCCAGCAGCGTAGATCAAGCCCAGGGGTACAATGAGCGGTTCTTC. It specifies CASSVDQAQGYNERFF.

This clonotype appeared a single time. The gene calls are TRBV20-1 and TRBJ1-1, with 8 bases lining up with TRBD1. Germline CDR1 DFQATT, CDR2 SNEGSKA (reference sequence). This CDR3 has 14 residues. J gave up 3 bases and V 0 bases, and 3 bases lay outside the gene matches. The CDR3 DNA reads as TGCAGTGCTAGAGATCGGACAGGGTACACTGAAGCTTTCTTT. This codes for CSARDRTGYTEAFF.

In its sample, this clonotype was seen a few times. V usage is TRBV20-1 and J usage is TRBJ2-1, with D possibly being TRBD2 (5 bases). The CDR3 consists of 14 residues. V shed 6 bases and J shed 1 base, with 13 bases lying between them. In germline, CDR1 is DFQATT, CDR2 SNEGSKA (reference sequence). In DNA, the CDR3 is TGCAGTGCGGGGAGAGAGGTTTCCTACAATGAGCAGTTCTTC. As protein: CSAGREVSYNEQFF.

J is TRBJ1-2 and V is TRBV10-3, with 7 bases fitting TRBD1. Trimming took 7 bases from V and 6 from J; bases not matched to a gene: 8. This CDR3 contains 13 residues. CDR1 is ENHRY and CDR2 is SYGVKD in the germline V gene. The CDR3 loop is CAITDRVRDGYTF. In DNA, the CDR3 is TGTGCCATCACCGACAGGGTAAGGGATGGCTACACCTTC.

This clonotype has more than one count but fewer than ten. Here the CDR3 DNA reads TGCGCCAGCAGCGGACAGGGCCCTACCGGAAAAAATTCACCCCTCCACTTT. It specifies CASSGQGPTGKNSPLHF. The rearrangement links TRBV5-1 to TRBJ1-6; TRBD1 matches 8 bases. V trimming: 4 bases; J trimming: 7 bases; junction bases outside the gene matches: 13. Germline CDR1 and CDR2: SGHRS and YFSETQ. The CDR3 runs 17 residues.

This chain links TRBV4-1 with TRBJ1-5; no clear D. The CDR3 covers 14 residues. The V and J ends lost 1 base and 6 bases respectively, with 10 bases between them. Germline V gene sequence: CDR1 MGHRA, CDR2 YSYEKL. The CDR3 nucleotides read TGCGCCAGCAGCCAAGTCGGGCAGTCTCAGCCCCAGCATTTT. This encodes CASSQVGQSQPQHF.

This clonotype was detected only a few times. V and J are TRBV5-1 and TRBJ2-3; a possible D gene is TRBD2 (6 bases). Germline-derived CDR1 and CDR2 are SGHRS and YFSETQ. Trimming took off 4 bases at V and 1 base at J, with 10 bases between the two ends. CDR3 size: 14 residues. CDR3 in DNA: TGCGCCAGCAGCACCGAGCGGGGCACAGATACGCAGTATTTT. It translates to CASSTERGTDTQYF.